This TCR beta chain was sequenced during a study of CD8 T cells in Susac syndrome. Sequencing targeted TCR beta in T cells from blood (CD8+ and CD4+). TEMRA cells were FACS-enriched, and CD8+ and CD4+ T cells were isolated negatively. This CDR3 comprises 16 residues. Trimming at V came to 6 bases and at J to 2 bases, leaving 8 bases not matched to a gene. Germline V gives CDR1 PRHDT, CDR2 FYEKMQ (reference sequence). The RNA input was roughly 0.45 to 1 ug, and it was reverse transcribed with random hexamers. TCRdb fed the immunoSEQ multiplex PCR reads into MiXCR, producing one record per CDR3 protein. Of around 59,000 distinct CDR3 sequences listed, just over 90% were seen once; the top ten hold roughly 0.2%.

This TCR was recovered from a human donor in good health. The sequenced sample was CD8+ T cells from PBMCs. V and J are TRBV13 and TRBJ2-1, with 9 bases that match TRBD2. CDR3 sequence (DNA): TGTGCCAGCAGTTGGAGGGCTAGCGGGGCCTACAATGAGCAGTTCTTC. Residues: CASSWRASGAYNEQFF.